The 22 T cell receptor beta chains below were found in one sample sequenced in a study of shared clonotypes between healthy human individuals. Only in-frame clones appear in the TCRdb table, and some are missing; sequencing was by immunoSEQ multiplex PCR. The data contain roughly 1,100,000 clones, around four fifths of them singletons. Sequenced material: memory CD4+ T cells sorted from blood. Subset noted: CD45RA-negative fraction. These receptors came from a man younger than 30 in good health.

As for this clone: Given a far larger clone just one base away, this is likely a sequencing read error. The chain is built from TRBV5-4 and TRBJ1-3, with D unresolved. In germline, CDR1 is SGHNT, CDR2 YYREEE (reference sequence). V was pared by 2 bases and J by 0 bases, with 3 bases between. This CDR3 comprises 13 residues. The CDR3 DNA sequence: TGTGCCAGCAGCTTAAACTCTGGAAACACCATATATTTT. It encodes CASSLNSGNTIYF.

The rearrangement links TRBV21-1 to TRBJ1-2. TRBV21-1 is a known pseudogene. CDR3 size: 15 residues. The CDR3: CASTRYRDGFHGYTF. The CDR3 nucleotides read TGTGCCAGCACCCGATACCGGGACGGCTTCCATGGCTACACCTTC.

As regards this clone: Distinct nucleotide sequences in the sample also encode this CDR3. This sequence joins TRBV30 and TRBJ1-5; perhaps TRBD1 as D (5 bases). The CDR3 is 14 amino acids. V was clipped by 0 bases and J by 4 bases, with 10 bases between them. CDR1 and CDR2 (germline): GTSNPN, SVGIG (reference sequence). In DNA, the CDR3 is TGTGCCTGGAGTGTCGGGGGGGGGAATCAGCCCCAGCATTTT. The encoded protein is CAWSVGGGNQPQHF.

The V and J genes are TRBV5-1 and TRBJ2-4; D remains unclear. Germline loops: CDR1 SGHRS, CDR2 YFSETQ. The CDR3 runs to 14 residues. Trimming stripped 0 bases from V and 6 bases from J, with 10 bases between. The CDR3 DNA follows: TGCGCCAGCAGCTTGGCCGGGCCCCCAAACATTCAGTACTTC. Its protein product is CASSLAGPPNIQYF. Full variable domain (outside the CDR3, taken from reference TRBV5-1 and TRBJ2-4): KAGVTQTPRYLIKTRGQQVTLSCSPISGHRSVSWYQQTPGQGLQFLFEYFSETQRNKGNFPGRFSGRQFSNSRSEMNVSTLELGDSALYLCASSLAGPPNIQYFGAGTRLSVL.

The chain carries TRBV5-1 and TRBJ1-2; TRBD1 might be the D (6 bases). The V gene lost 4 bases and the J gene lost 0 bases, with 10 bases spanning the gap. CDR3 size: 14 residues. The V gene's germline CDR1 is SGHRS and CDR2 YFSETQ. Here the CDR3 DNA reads TGCGCCAGCAGCACGGGGGACACTAACTATGGCTACACCTTC. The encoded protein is CASSTGDTNYGYTF. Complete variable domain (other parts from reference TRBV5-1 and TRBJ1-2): KAGVTQTPRYLIKTRGQQVTLSCSPISGHRSVSWYQQTPGQGLQFLFEYFSETQRNKGNFPGRFSGRQFSNSRSEMNVSTLELGDSALYLCASSTGDTNYGYTFGSGTRLTVV.

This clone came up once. The DNA of the CDR3 is TGTGCCAGCAGTCCCCGGGACGGAGATCAGCCCCAGCATTTT. Encoded protein: CASSPRDGDQPQHF. The rearrangement joins TRBV27 to TRBJ1-5, with TRBD1 as a possible D gene (5 bases). The CDR3 runs to 14 residues. V lost 5 bases and J lost 5, with 13 bases in between. The germline CDR1 and CDR2 sequences are MNHEY and SMNVEV (reference sequence).

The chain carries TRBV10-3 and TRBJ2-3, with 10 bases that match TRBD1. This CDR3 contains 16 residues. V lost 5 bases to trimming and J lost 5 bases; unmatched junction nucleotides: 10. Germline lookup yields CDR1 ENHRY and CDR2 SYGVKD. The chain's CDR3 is CAISPARTGGGDTQYF. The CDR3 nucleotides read TGTGCCATCAGTCCCGCCCGGACAGGGGGGGGAGATACGCAGTATTTT.

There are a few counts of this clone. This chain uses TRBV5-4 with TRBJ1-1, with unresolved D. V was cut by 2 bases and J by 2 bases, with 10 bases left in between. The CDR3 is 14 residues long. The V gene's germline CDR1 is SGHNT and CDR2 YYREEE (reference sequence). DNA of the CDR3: TGTGCCAGCAGCTTCCGGACCACTAACACTGAAGCTTTCTTT. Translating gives CASSFRTTNTEAFF.

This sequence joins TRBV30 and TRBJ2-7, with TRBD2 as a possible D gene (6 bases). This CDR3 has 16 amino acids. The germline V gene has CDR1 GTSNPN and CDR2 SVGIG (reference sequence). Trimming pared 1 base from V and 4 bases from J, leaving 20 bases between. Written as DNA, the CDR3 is TGTGCCTGGAGTGACCGGGACTCCTTCCGAGAATACGAGCAGTACTTC. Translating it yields CAWSDRDSFREYEQYF.

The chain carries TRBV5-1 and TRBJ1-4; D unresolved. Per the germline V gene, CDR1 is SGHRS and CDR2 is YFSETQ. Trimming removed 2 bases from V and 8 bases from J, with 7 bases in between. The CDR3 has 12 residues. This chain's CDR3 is CASSLNREKLFF. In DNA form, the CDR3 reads TGCGCCAGCAGCTTAAATCGCGAAAAACTGTTTTTT.

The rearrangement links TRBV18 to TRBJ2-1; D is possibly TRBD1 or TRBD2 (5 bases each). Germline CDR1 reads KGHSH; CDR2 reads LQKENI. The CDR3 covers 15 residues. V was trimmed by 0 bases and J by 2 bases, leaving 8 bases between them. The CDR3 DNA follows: TGTGCCAGCTCACCACCGAGGGGTGCCTACAATGAGCAGTTCTTC. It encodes CASSPPRGAYNEQFF. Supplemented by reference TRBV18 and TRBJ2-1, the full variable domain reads NAGVMQNPRHLVRRRGQEARLRCSPMKGHSHVYWYRQLPEEGLKFMVYLQKENIIDESGMPKERFSAEFPKEGPSILRIQQVVRGDSAAYFCASSPPRGAYNEQFFGPGTRLTVL.

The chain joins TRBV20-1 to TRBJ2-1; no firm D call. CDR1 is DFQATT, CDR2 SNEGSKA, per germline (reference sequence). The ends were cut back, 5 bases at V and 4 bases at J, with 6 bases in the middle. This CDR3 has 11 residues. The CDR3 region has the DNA TGCAGTGCTTATTGGTACAATGAGCAGTTCTTC. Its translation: CSAYWYNEQFF.

The CDR3 DNA reads TGTGCCAGCAGGTTCTCAGGGGGGGGTAATTCACCCCTCCACTTT. Translation: CASRFSGGGNSPLHF. The V call is TRBV25-1, the J call TRBJ1-6; TRBD1 matches at 7 bases. V was clipped by 6 bases and J by 6 bases; unmatched bases: 8. This CDR3 region has 15 residues. CDR1 is MGHDK, CDR2 SYGVNS, per germline.

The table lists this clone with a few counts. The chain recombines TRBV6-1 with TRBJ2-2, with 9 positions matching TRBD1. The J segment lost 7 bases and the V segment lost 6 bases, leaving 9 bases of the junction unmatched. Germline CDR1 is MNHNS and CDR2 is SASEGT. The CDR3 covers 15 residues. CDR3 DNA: TGTGCCAGCAGCCCCGGGACAGGGTACGTCGGGGAGCTGTTTTTT. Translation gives CASSPGTGYVGELFF.

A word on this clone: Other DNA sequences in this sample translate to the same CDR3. The DNA of the CDR3 is TGTGCCAGCAGCTTAGGACAGGGACCCTACGAGCAGTACTTC. It translates to CASSLGQGPYEQYF. V gene TRBV5-4 combines with J gene TRBJ2-7; 8 bases match TRBD1. Germline V CDR1 and CDR2: SGHNT, YYREEE (reference sequence). V was clipped by 2 bases and J by 2 bases; unmatched bases: 3. This CDR3 is built from 14 residues.

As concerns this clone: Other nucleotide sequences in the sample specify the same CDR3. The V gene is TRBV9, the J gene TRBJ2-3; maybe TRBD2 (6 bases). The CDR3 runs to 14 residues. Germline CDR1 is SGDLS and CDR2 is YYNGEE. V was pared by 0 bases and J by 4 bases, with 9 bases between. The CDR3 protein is CASSVGRDSDTQYF. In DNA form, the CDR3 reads TGTGCCAGCAGCGTAGGTAGGGACTCAGATACGCAGTATTTT.

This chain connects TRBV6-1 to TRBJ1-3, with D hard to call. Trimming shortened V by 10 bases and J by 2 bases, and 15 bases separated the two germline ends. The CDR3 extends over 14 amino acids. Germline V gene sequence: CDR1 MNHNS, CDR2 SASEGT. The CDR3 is CATQTSSAGNTIYF. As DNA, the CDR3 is TGTGCCACACAAACAAGTTCGGCTGGAAACACCATATATTTT.

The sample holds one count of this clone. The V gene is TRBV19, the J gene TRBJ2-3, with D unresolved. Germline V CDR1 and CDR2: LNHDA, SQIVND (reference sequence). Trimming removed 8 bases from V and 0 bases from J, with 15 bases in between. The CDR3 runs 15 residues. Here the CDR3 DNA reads TGTGCCAGTCGTCCCCCTCTCGGTAGCACAGATACGCAGTATTTT. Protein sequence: CASRPPLGSTDTQYF.

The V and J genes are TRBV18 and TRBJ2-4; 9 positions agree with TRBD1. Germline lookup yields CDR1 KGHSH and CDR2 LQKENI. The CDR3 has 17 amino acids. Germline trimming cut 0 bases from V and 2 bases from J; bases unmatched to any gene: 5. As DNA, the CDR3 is TGTGCCAGCTCACCACCGTCGACAGGGGGATCCAAAAACATTCAGTACTTC. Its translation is CASSPPSTGGSKNIQYF.

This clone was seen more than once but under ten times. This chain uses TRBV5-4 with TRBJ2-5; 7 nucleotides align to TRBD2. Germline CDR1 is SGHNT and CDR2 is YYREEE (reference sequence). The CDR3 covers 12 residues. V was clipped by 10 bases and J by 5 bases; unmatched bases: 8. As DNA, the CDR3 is TGTGCCTACAGGACTAGGTCGGAGACCCAGTACTTC. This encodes CAYRTRSETQYF.

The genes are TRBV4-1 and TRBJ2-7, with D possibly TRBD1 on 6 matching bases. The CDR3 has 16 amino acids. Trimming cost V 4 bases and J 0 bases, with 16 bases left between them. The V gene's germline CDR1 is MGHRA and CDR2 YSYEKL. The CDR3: CASSPSGAGSSYEQYF. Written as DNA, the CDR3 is TGCGCCAGCAGCCCTTCAGGGGCTGGTAGCTCCTACGAGCAGTACTTC.

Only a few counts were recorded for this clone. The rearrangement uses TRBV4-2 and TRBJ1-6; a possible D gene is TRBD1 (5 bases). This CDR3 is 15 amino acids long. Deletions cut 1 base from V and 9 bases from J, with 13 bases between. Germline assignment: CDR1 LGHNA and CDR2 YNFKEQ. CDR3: CASSQGDTGGSPLHF. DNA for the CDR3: TGTGCCAGCAGCCAAGGAGACACCGGGGGTTCACCCCTCCACTTT.